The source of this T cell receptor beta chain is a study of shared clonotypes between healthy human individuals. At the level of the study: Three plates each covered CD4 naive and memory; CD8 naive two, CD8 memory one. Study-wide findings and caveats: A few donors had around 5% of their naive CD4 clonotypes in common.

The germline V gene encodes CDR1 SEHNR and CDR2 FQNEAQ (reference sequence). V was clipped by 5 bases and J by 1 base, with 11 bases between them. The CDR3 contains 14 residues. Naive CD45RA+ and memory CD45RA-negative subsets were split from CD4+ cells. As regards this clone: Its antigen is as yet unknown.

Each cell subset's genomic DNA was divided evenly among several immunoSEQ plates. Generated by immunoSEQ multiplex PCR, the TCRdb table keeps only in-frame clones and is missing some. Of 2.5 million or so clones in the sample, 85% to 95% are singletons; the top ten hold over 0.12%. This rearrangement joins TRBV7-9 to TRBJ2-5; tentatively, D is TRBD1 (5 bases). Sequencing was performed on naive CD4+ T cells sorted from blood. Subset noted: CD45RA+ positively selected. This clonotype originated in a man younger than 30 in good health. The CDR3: CASSPAQGQETQYF. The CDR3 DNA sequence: TGTGCCAGCAGCCCAGCTCAGGGCCAAGAGACCCAGTACTTC.